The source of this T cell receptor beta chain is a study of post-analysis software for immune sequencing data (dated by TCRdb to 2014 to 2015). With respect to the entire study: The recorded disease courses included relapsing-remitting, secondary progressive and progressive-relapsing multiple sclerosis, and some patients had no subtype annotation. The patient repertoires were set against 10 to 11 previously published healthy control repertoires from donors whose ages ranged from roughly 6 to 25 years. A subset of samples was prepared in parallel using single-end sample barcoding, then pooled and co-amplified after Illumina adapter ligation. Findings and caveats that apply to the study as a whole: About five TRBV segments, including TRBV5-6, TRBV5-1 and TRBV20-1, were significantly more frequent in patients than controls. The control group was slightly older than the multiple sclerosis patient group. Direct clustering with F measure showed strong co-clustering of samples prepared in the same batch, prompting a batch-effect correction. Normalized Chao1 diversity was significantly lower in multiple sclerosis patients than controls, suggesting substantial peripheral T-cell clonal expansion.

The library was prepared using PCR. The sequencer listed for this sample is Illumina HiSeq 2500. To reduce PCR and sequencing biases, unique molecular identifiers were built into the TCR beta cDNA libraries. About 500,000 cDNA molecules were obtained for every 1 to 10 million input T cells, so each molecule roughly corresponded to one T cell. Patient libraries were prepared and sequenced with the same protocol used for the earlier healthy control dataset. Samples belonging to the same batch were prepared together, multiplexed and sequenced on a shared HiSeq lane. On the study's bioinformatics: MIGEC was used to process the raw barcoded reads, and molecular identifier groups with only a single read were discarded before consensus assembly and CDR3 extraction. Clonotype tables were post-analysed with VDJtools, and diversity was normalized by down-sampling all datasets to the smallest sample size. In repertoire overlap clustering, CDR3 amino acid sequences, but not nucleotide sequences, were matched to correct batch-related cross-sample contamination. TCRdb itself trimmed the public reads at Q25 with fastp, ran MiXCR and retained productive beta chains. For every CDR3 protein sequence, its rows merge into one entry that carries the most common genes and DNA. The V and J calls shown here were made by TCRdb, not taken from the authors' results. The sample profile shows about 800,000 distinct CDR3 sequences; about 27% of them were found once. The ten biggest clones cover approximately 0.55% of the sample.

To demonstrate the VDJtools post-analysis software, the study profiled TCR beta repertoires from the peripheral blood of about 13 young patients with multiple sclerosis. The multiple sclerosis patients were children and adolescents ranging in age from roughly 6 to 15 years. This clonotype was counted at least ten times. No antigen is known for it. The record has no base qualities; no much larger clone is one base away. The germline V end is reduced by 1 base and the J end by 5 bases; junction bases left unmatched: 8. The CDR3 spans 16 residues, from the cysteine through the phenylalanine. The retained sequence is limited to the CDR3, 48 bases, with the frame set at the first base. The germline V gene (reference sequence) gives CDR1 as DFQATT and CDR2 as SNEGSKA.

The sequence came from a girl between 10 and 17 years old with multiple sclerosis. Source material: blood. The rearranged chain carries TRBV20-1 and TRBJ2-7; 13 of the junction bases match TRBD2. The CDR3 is CSARAGLAGANHEQYF. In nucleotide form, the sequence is TGCAGTGCTAGAGCCGGACTAGCGGGAGCAAACCACGAGCAGTACTTC.